Each of the 6 T cell receptor beta chains below was sequenced from the same sample in a study of shared clonotypes between healthy human individuals (dated by TCRdb to 2020 to 2022). CD8 naive samples were CD45RO-negative cells positively selected for CCR7, giving a CD45RA+CCR7+ population that excluded TemRA cells. The library was obtained by the immunoSEQ multiplex PCR assay. In TCRdb, the immuneACCESS table is reduced to in-frame sequences with V and J assigned. These tables do not hold every clone; where another copy was compared, an unresolved V gene accounts for under half, and the others remain unexplained. In this sample the table shows about 2.2 million clones, just over 90% of which occur a single time. The ten top clones hold over 1.5% of the sample. The sequenced sample consisted of naive CD8+ T cells from PBMCs. The cell subset or site label for this specimen denotes: CD45RA+CCR7+. These receptors were collected from a man younger than 35 in good health. Some clones in this sample may be carry-over from other donors' samples.

As concerns this clone: This sample also contains other DNA sequences that code for the same CDR3. V gene TRBV27 combines with J gene TRBJ2-7; either TRBD1 or TRBD2 may supply D (5 bases each). The CDR3 is made up of 13 amino acids. The germline V gene has CDR1 MNHEY and CDR2 SMNVEV (reference sequence). Trimming removed 4 bases at V and 2 bases at J, with 9 bases between. Here the CDR3 reads CASSSQGAYEQYF. In nucleotides, the CDR3 is TGTGCCAGCAGTTCTCAGGGAGCCTACGAGCAGTACTTC.

As concerns this clone: Other nucleotide sequences from this sample produce the same CDR3. This chain joins TRBV27 and TRBJ1-1, with D perhaps TRBD1 (5 bases). V lost 1 base and J 5 bases, leaving 8 bases between the germline ends. This CDR3 spans 13 amino acids. CDR1 and CDR2 from the germline V gene are MNHEY and SMNVEV (reference sequence). The DNA of the CDR3 is TGTGCCAGCAGTTTATATGGGGGTACTGAAGCTTTCTTT. Translation: CASSLYGGTEAFF.

Note on this clone: At the DNA level, this CDR3 is encoded by other sequences in the same sample as well. The chain carries TRBV7-9 and TRBJ2-3; TRBD1 matches 10 bases. The V gene's germline CDR1 is SEHNR and CDR2 FQNEAQ (reference sequence). The CDR3 is 15 residues long. V lost 5 bases and J lost 3; bases outside the gene matches: 5. CDR3 in amino acids: CASSPGQGGTDTQYF. CDR3 coding DNA: TGTGCCAGCAGCCCAGGACAGGGGGGGACAGATACGCAGTATTTT.

The CDR3 protein is CASSPPPGSETNTEAFF. In nucleotides, the CDR3 is TGTGCCAGCAGTCCACCCCCGGGGAGCGAGACGAACACTGAAGCTTTCTTT. The chain is built from TRBV27 and TRBJ1-1; D is uncertain. The CDR3 covers 17 residues. Germline CDR1 MNHEY, CDR2 SMNVEV (reference sequence). V was trimmed by 5 bases and J by 1 base, leaving 20 bases between them.

This clone was counted a single time. CDR3 sequence (DNA): TGTGCCAGCGTGGGACAAGGAAACACCATATATTTT. Translation: CASVGQGNTIYF. V gene TRBV27 combines with J gene TRBJ1-3, with D maybe TRBD1 (6 bases). V shed 8 bases and J shed 4 bases, with 9 bases lying between them. CDR3 length equals 12 residues. Germline CDR1 reads MNHEY; CDR2 reads SMNVEV (reference sequence).

This chain uses TRBV28 with TRBJ1-1; D ambiguous. The CDR3 loop spans 15 amino acids. V was clipped by 4 bases and J by 2 bases, with 14 bases between them. Germline V lookup: CDR1 MDHEN, CDR2 SYDVKM. The CDR3 sequence: CASSSPGPANTEAFF. The CDR3 region has the DNA TGTGCCAGCAGTTCTCCCGGACCGGCCAACACTGAAGCTTTCTTT.